Listed here is a single T cell receptor beta chain. Its cognate antigen is unknown. These data belong to a study of shared clonotypes between healthy human individuals. Study results and caveats: Sharing across four donors was seen in 4% to 5.5% of naive CD4 clonotypes. Non-shared clonotypes displayed generation probabilities falling below those of clonotypes present in all four donors.

CDR1 is GTSNPN, CDR2 SVGIG, per germline (reference sequence). The CDR3 loop spans 16 amino acids. The germline V and J ends were trimmed by 3 bases and 7 bases, with 19 bases remaining between them. TCRdb's table, derived via immunoSEQ multiplex PCR, lists solely in-frame clones and lacks some. The sample holds 2 million to 2.5 million clones, roughly 92% seen once. The specimen sequenced was naive CD4+ T cells from PBMCs. The subset here: CD45RA+ positively selected. V usage is TRBV30 and J usage is TRBJ1-6; D unresolved. This TCR was sampled from a man between 18 and 35 years old in good health. Some clones in this sample may be carry-over from other donors' samples. CDR3 coding DNA: TGTGCCTGGAGCAGACCATTTAAGGGTGGCAATTCACCCCTCCACTTT. Amino acid sequence: CAWSRPFKGGNSPLHF.